Listed below are T cell receptor beta chains from one sample, sequenced in a study of PD-1 blockade in classical Hodgkin lymphoma. The table came from immunoSEQ multiplex PCR; TCRdb's copy has only in-frame clones and leaves some out. The data contain about 100,000 clones, 89% of them singletons. The input for sequencing was peripheral blood mononuclear cells (PBMCs), taken before the second cycle of nivolumab. Receptors were obtained from a human donor with classical Hodgkin lymphoma. Both conserved end residues are trimmed from each CDR3.

V,length,CDR3
TRBV19,13,ASSPRAVSLEPQH
TRBV2,14,ASGSTAGVLTDTQY
TRBV6-1,13,ASSSDWGSNTEAF
TRBV4-1,13,ASSLLTSASYEQY
TRBV4-2,15,ASSQDGTGGPTDTQY
TRBV7-2,11,ASSEGSNQPQH
TRBV6-1,13,ASRELTGVNTEAF
TRBV19,11,ASSPGRNTEAF
TRBV7-6,12,ASSLEGESGELF
TRBV6-6,12,ASSRGGLGYGYT
TRBV28,13,ASSRQRTGASEAF
TRBV11-1,15,ASSLGTGDPDTGEQY
TRBV25-1,12,ATRERQPPGEQY